This entry is about one TCR beta chain. Antigen specificity is unknown. The sample is drawn from a study of a mutant IDH1 vaccine in newly diagnosed glioma. Study-wide background: Patients were started on vaccination 4-6 weeks after radiotherapy alone, or with temozolomide cycles. Patients were pretreated with radiotherapy, temozolomide, or both, mostly both.

The CDR3 loop spans 16 amino acids. Germline V lookup: CDR1 SGHTA, CDR2 FQGNSA. Trimming shortened V by 0 bases and J by 7 bases, and 19 bases separated the two germline ends. This table comes from immunoSEQ multiplex PCR, and its TCRdb copy is limited to in-frame clones, with some not included. The sample comprises some 46,000 clones, roughly 92% of which are singletons, and 2.3% rests with the top ten. Time point of the sample: week 35, safety follow-up. What each vaccine dose contained was 300 ug of mutant IDH1 20-mer peptide, accompanied by topical imiquimod. The receptor was isolated from a middle-aged man with glioma. Sequences were derived from PBMCs, sampled from a glioma patient whose treatment included an IDH1 peptide vaccine. The rearrangement links TRBV7-2 to TRBJ2-7, with D uncertain. The CDR3 protein is CASSLAGNWPMEEQYF. The CDR3 region has the DNA TGTGCCAGCAGCTTAGCGGGGAACTGGCCGATGGAAGAGCAGTACTTC.